These 14 T cell receptor beta chains were sequenced from one sample in a study of blood T cell repertoires in COVID-19. Sequenced by immunoSEQ multiplex PCR; TCRdb stores in-frame clones only, minus some. Of some 110,000 clones listed, 84% were seen once; the top ten hold roughly 3.9%. Sequencing input: PBMCs or T cells enriched from blood (not recorded which). The receptors stem from a woman aged 25-40 years who had recovered from COVID-19.

The V call is TRBV25-1, the J call TRBJ1-3; a possible D gene is TRBD1 (6 bases). Germline assignment: CDR1 MGHDK and CDR2 SYGVNS. The CDR3 is 13 residues long. Trimming shortened V by 5 bases and J by 1 base, and 6 bases separated the two germline ends. The CDR3 loop is CASSTGSGNTIYF. Here the CDR3 DNA reads TGTGCCAGCAGTACAGGGTCTGGAAACACCATATATTTT. Together with reference TRBV25-1 and TRBJ1-3, the CDR3 gives the full variable domain: EADIYQTPRYLVIGTGKKITLECSQTMGHDKMYWYQQDPGMELHLIHYSYGVNSTEKGDLSSESTVSRIRTEHFPLTLESARPSHTSQYLCASSTGSGNTIYFGEGSWLTVV.

The chain uses TRBV5-1 and TRBJ1-4; D remains ambiguous. The ends were cut back, 1 base at V and 2 bases at J, with 6 bases in the middle. Per germline, CDR1 SGHRS and CDR2 YFSETQ. CDR3 length: 14 residues. CDR3 loop: CASSLFGTNEKLFF. In DNA, the CDR3 is TGCGCCAGCAGCTTGTTCGGGACTAATGAAAAACTGTTTTTT.

The J gene is TRBJ2-1, the V gene TRBV27, with 13 bases aligning to TRBD2. With V trimmed by 11 bases and J by 7 bases, 5 bases remained unmatched. The CDR3 contains 13 residues. Germline V gives CDR1 MNHEY, CDR2 SMNVEV (reference sequence). The CDR3 DNA reads TGTGCCCGGACTAGCGGGAGTGCTAATGAGCAGTTCTTC. This translates into CARTSGSANEQFF.

This clone is a singleton in its sample. The chain links TRBV9 to TRBJ1-1; maybe TRBD1 (5 bases). The V gene lost 0 bases and the J gene lost 7 bases, with 13 bases spanning the gap. Germline values: CDR1 SGDLS, CDR2 YYNGEE. This CDR3 comprises 14 residues. CDR3 in amino acids: CASSVAGTTNEAFF. The CDR3 coding sequence is TGTGCCAGCAGCGTAGCAGGGACTACCAATGAAGCTTTCTTT.

The rearrangement joins TRBV10-1 to TRBJ2-7, with 8 bases lining up with TRBD2. Germline CDR1 WNHNN, CDR2 SYGVQD (reference sequence). V was pared by 6 bases and J by 3 bases, with 7 bases of the junction left unmatched. The CDR3 runs to 14 residues. Here the CDR3 reads CASSSGLAFYEQYF. Written as DNA, the CDR3 is TGCGCCAGCAGCTCAGGACTAGCCTTCTACGAGCAGTACTTC.

The genes are TRBV30 and TRBJ1-2; a possible D gene is TRBD1 (5 bases). This CDR3 has 12 residues. V dropped 4 bases and J dropped 8 bases, with 14 bases sitting between them. In germline, CDR1 is GTSNPN, CDR2 SVGIG (reference sequence). DNA of the CDR3: TGTGCCTGGACAGGGTTTTTGTACGGCTACACCTTC. Translated: CAWTGFLYGYTF.

CDR3 DNA sequence: TGTGCCAGCAGTCCCAGGGCGTACGAGCAGTACTTC. It specifies CASSPRAYEQYF. The V call is TRBV7-9, the J call TRBJ2-7, with D perhaps TRBD1 (5 bases). The length of the CDR3 is 12 residues. Germline CDR1 and CDR2: SEHNR and FQNEAQ (reference sequence). Trimming took off 6 bases at V and 4 bases at J, with 10 bases between the two ends. Full variable domain (missing parts from reference TRBV7-9 and TRBJ2-7): DTGVSQNPRHKITKRGQNVTFRCDPISEHNRLYWYRQTLGQGPEFLTYFQNEAQLEKSRLLSDRFSAERPKGSFSTLEIQRTEQGDSAMYLCASSPRAYEQYFGPGTRLTVT.

The chain couples TRBV28 to TRBJ1-2; possibly TRBD1 for D (6 bases). The CDR3 consists of 12 residues. CDR1 and CDR2 (germline): MDHEN, SYDVKM. V lost 11 bases, J lost 8 bases, and 18 bases lay in between. The CDR3 here is CAGEDRPDGYTF. The CDR3 DNA reads as TGTGCCGGAGAAGACAGGCCGGACGGCTACACCTTC.

This sequence joins TRBV9 and TRBJ2-1, with 11 bases matching TRBD2. The germline gives CDR1 SGDLS, CDR2 YYNGEE. Trimming cost V 3 bases and J 5 bases; bases outside gene matches: 13. The CDR3 extends over 18 amino acids. CDR3 residues: CASSAIFTGTSGNNEQFF. Written as DNA, the CDR3 is TGTGCCAGCAGCGCGATCTTTACCGGGACTAGCGGTAACAATGAGCAGTTCTTC.

J is TRBJ2-1 and V is TRBV3-1 (or the pseudogene TRBV3-2), with D possibly matching TRBD1 (5 bases). This CDR3 has 13 amino acids. Trimming removed 1 base from V and 7 bases from J, with 8 bases in between. CDR1 and CDR2 from the germline V gene are LGHDT and YNNKEL (reference sequence). The CDR3 DNA sequence: TGTGCCAGCAGCCAAGGAAGGGGAAATGAGCAGTTCTTC. Amino acids: CASSQGRGNEQFF.

CDR3 amino acids: CASSTSTDTQYF. The CDR3 DNA is TGTGCCAGCAGTACTAGCACAGATACGCAGTATTTT. V and J are TRBV5-5 and TRBJ2-3; D is unresolved. Per the germline V gene, CDR1 is SGHKS and CDR2 is YYEKEE (reference sequence). This CDR3 is built from 12 residues. V was pared by 5 bases and J by 0 bases, with 4 bases between.

In this sample, this clone turned up a few times. The chain carries TRBV4-3 and TRBJ2-7, with TRBD2 matching over 10 bases. Germline-derived CDR1 and CDR2 are LGHNA and YSLEER. The CDR3 is made up of 16 amino acids. The V gene end was trimmed by 1 base and the J gene end by 4 bases; junction bases not matched to a gene: 7. Here the CDR3 DNA reads TGCGCCAGCAGCCAAGCGGTAGGGACTAGCGCGTACGAGCAGTACTTC. It translates to CASSQAVGTSAYEQYF.

J is TRBJ2-7 and V is TRBV2; D is possibly TRBD1 (6 bases). This CDR3 region has 12 residues. V lost 4 bases to trimming and J lost 4 bases, with 8 bases between them. Looked up from germline, CDR1 is SNHLY and CDR2 is FYNNEI. The CDR3 region is CASSGTAYEQYF. CDR3 nucleotide sequence: TGTGCCAGCAGTGGGACAGCATACGAGCAGTACTTC.

V usage is TRBV3-1 (or the pseudogene TRBV3-2) and J usage is TRBJ1-1, with 7 bases aligning to TRBD1. V gave up 1 base and J gave up 4 bases; unmatched junction bases: 18. The CDR3 has 19 residues. Per germline, CDR1 LGHDT and CDR2 YNNKEL (reference sequence). The CDR3 is CASSQVPWRRGLSGTEAFF. In nucleotides, the CDR3 is TGTGCCAGCAGCCAAGTTCCTTGGAGAAGGGGGCTTTCGGGCACTGAAGCTTTCTTT.